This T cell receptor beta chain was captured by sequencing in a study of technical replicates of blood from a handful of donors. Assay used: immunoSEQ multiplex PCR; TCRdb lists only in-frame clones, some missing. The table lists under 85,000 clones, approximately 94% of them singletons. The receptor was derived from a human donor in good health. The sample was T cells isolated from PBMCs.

CDR3: CASSMRQGAGYTF. In DNA form, the CDR3 reads TGTGCCAGCAGTATGAGACAGGGAGCTGGCTACACCTTC. The chain carries TRBV28 and TRBJ1-2; 7 nucleotides align to TRBD1. V trimming: 5 bases; J trimming: 7 bases; junction bases outside the gene matches: 7. Looked up from germline, CDR1 is MDHEN and CDR2 is SYDVKM. This CDR3 is built from 13 residues.